This TCR beta chain originates from a study of cytomegalovirus exposure and HLA in healthy donors. General observations from the study: Relative to the approximately 670-donor mean, N-insertions were reportedly fewer in an Asian-associated ancestry cluster in a later analysis.

On this clone: Its matching antigen is unknown.

The primer mix had 60 Vbeta and 13 Jbeta primers. Data came from immunoSEQ multiplex PCR; TCRdb stores just in-frame clones and leaves some out. The data show roughly 160,000 clones, 75% to 85% seen once. This receptor was taken from a man younger than 40 in good health and CMV-seronegative. Sequencing was carried out using PBMCs.

The CDR3 is CASSIQTGQPQHF. CDR3 DNA sequence: TGTGCCAGTAGTATACAGACGGGGCAGCCCCAGCATTTT. The rearrangement uses TRBV19 and TRBJ1-5; D gene unclear. The CDR3 extends over 13 amino acids. V lost 2 bases, J lost 7 bases, and 9 bases lay in between. The germline V gene encodes CDR1 LNHDA and CDR2 SQIVND (reference sequence).